This T cell receptor (beta chain) was recovered during a study of OX40 agonist ivuxolimab in advanced cancers. As for the study in general: Of mixed ages from 23 to 79 and averaging approximately 60 years, the group was roughly 83% male.

The data were produced by immunoSEQ multiplex PCR, yet TCRdb's version contains in-frame clones alone and is incomplete. The data show 55,000 to 90,000 clones, 88% seen once. Remarks on this clone: The target antigen is unknown.

CDR3 size: 17 residues. The V segment lost 4 bases and the J segment 4 bases; nucleotides outside the gene matches: 10. Per the germline V gene, CDR1 is SGHTA and CDR2 is FQGNSA. Study-wide findings and caveats: The study found that CD8+ T cells averaged more expanded clones than CD4+.

Sequenced material: CD4+ or CD8+ T cells sorted from blood, taken in a trial of the OX40 agonist ivuxolimab. The chain combines TRBV7-2 with TRBJ1-1; 12 positions match TRBD1. This TCR came from an adult with an advanced solid tumor such as melanoma, head and neck, liver or kidney cancer. For the CDR3, the DNA is TGTGCCAGCAGCTCCCCGGGACAGGGGGCGCGGGGCACTGAAGCTTTCTTT. Translating it yields CASSSPGQGARGTEAFF.